One sample yielded the 5 T cell receptor beta chains listed below, sequenced in a study of blood T cells in healthy people across ages. Then a second PCR, running roughly 7 to 11 cycles, was carried out with a sample-barcoded 5' primer and a J-beta primer mix. A single record per CDR3 protein comes from TCRdb applying MiXCR to the 5' RACE reads. There are hundreds of thousands of distinct CDR3 sequences in the sample; more than 35% occur only once, and roughly 18% lies in the top ten. Sequenced material: blood. Every receptor here comes from a man at least 80 years old in good health.

The chain couples TRBV12-3 or TRBV12-4 to TRBJ2-6; D is undetermined. This CDR3 region has 16 residues. Trimming left V 9 bases short and J 0 bases short, with 15 bases between. The CDR3 sequence: CASTTDQHSGANVLTF. DNA of the CDR3: TGTGCCAGTACGACGGATCAACACTCTGGGGCCAACGTCCTGACTTTC.

The chain employs TRBV5-1 and TRBJ2-3; 9 positions agree with TRBD1. Germline V CDR1 and CDR2: SGHRS, YFSETQ. Trimming removed 4 bases from V and 10 bases from J; junction bases left unmatched: 16. The CDR3 loop spans 16 amino acids. CDR3 DNA sequence: TGCGCCAGCAGCATCACGGGACAGGGTCTTTCTCTATCGCAGTATTTT. It encodes CASSITGQGLSLSQYF.

About this clonotype itself: The junction departs from germline at one end; a sequencing error may be responsible. The chain couples TRBV28 to TRBJ2-3; 9 nucleotides align to TRBD2. Germline V gene data show CDR1 as MDHEN and CDR2 as SYDVKM. This CDR3 has 15 residues. The CDR3 sequence is CASSLLAGDGDTRYF. The CDR3 coding sequence is TGTGCCAGCAGTTTATTAGCGGGAGATGGAGATACGCGGTATTTT.

Notes on this clonotype: One end of the junction is discordant with germline, which a read error may explain. V and J are TRBV4-3 and TRBJ2-4, with D perhaps TRBD2 (5 bases). This CDR3 has 16 residues. Germline values: CDR1 LGHNA, CDR2 YSLEER. The CDR3 loop is CASRQDGLIAKNIQYF. In nucleotides, the CDR3 is TGCGCCAGCAGACAAGATGGACTCATAGCCAAAAACATTCAGTACTTC.

Comment on this clonotype: Given a much more abundant clone one base away, this may be a read error. The chain has TRBV6-5 and TRBJ2-7, with D perhaps TRBD1 (5 bases). Looked up from germline, CDR1 is MNHEY and CDR2 is SVGAGI. The CDR3 contains 15 residues. The V gene lost 0 bases and the J gene lost 7 bases, with 16 bases spanning the gap. The CDR3 bases are TGTGCCAGCAGTTACTCGGGGCTACACCACAATGAGCAGTACTTC. It is translated as CASSYSGLHHNEQYF.